Shown below are 19 T cell receptor beta chains from a single sample sequenced in a study of cytomegalovirus exposure and HLA in healthy donors. The PCR ran on 60 Vbeta and 13 Jbeta primers. Sequenced by immunoSEQ multiplex PCR; TCRdb stores in-frame clones only, minus some. The sample shows some 200,000 clones, roughly 84% of them seen only once. Sequencing was performed on PBMCs. The receptors were sampled from a boy aged 2 to 10 in good health and CMV-seronegative.

The chain combines TRBV5-4 with TRBJ2-7, with 13 bases aligning to TRBD2. Losses at the gene ends were 4 bases for V and 4 bases for J; bases not matched to a gene: 5. Germline loops: CDR1 SGHNT, CDR2 YYREEE (reference sequence). This CDR3 has 15 amino acids. The CDR3 nucleotides read TGTGCCAGCAGCACTACTAGCGGGAGGGTTTACGAGCAGTACTTC. It yields the protein CASSTTSGRVYEQYF. The full variable domain, completed using reference TRBV5-4 and TRBJ2-7, is ETGVTQSPTHLIKTRGQQVTLRCSSQSGHNTVSWYQQALGQGPQFIFQYYREEENGRGNFPPRFSGLQFPNYSSELNVNALELDDSALYLCASSTTSGRVYEQYFGPGTRLTVT.

This clone appeared a few times. This chain uses TRBV5-1 with TRBJ2-1; 9 bases align to TRBD2. Per the germline V gene, CDR1 is SGHRS and CDR2 is YFSETQ. The CDR3 spans 15 residues. V was clipped by 3 bases and J by 4 bases; unmatched bases: 5. The DNA of the CDR3 is TGCGCCAGCAGCTCTTCTAGCGGGGATTACAATGAGCAGTTCTTC. It translates to CASSSSSGDYNEQFF. The entire variable domain, with the rest obtained from reference TRBV5-1 and TRBJ2-1, is as follows: KAGVTQTPRYLIKTRGQQVTLSCSPISGHRSVSWYQQTPGQGLQFLFEYFSETQRNKGNFPGRFSGRQFSNSRSEMNVSTLELGDSALYLCASSSSSGDYNEQFFGPGTRLTVL.

In this sample, this clone turned up a few times. V usage is TRBV25-1 and J usage is TRBJ2-1, with a possible D match to TRBD1 (5 bases). Germline assignment: CDR1 MGHDK and CDR2 SYGVNS. With 1 base removed from V and 7 bases from J, the gap between germline ends came to 8 bases. The CDR3 sequence is 13 residues long. The CDR3 DNA reads as TGTGCCAGCAGTGAATTCAGGGAAAATGAGCAGTTCTTC. This sequence encodes CASSEFRENEQFF.

The chain couples TRBV6-4 to TRBJ2-5; the D gene is possibly TRBD1 (6 bases). CDR3 length equals 13 residues. V lost 6 bases and J lost 4, with 12 bases in between. The germline CDR1 and CDR2 sequences are MRHNA and SNTAGT. This CDR3 reads CASRDGTLETQYF. DNA for the CDR3: TGTGCCAGCAGAGACGGGACATTAGAGACCCAGTACTTC.

The genes are TRBV18 and TRBJ2-1; D possibly corresponds to TRBD1 (5 bases). This CDR3 contains 14 residues. Germline V lookup: CDR1 KGHSH, CDR2 LQKENI. The V gene lost 2 bases and the J gene lost 6 bases, with 11 bases spanning the gap. The CDR3 sequence is CASSPRGSGNEQFF. The CDR3 DNA follows: TGTGCCAGCTCACCAAGGGGTTCCGGCAATGAGCAGTTCTTC.

This clone showed up just a few times. The rearrangement uses TRBV6-1 and TRBJ1-1; the match to TRBD1 covers 7 bases. V shed 5 bases, J shed 1 base, and the junction held 1 base outside the gene matches. Germline V gene lookup returns CDR1 MNHNS and CDR2 SASEGT. The CDR3 has 13 residues. This CDR3 is CASSRDRNTEAFF. CDR3 DNA sequence: TGTGCCAGCAGTCGGGACAGGAACACTGAAGCTTTCTTT.

The chain links TRBV6-5 to TRBJ2-5, with a tentative D call TRBD2 (5 bases). The J call is in doubt because the DNA end fits TRBJ2-7 better. Germline V gene data show CDR1 as MNHEY and CDR2 as SVGAGI. The CDR3 is 14 amino acids. CDR3 coding DNA: TGTGCCAGCAGAAGAAGCGGAAGCTCCTACGAGCAGTACTTC. Protein product: CASRRSGSSYEQYF.

This chain uses TRBV6-5 with TRBJ2-7; 9 bases are shared with TRBD1. Germline V gives CDR1 MNHEY, CDR2 SVGAGI. The CDR3 has 15 amino acids. V dropped 2 bases and J dropped 2; count of bases not matched to a gene: 4. The CDR3: CASSYTRDRAYEQYF. The CDR3, as DNA: TGTGCCAGCAGTTACACCCGGGACAGGGCCTACGAGCAGTACTTC.

The V gene is TRBV5-4, the J gene TRBJ1-4; 9 nucleotides line up with TRBD1. The CDR3 totals 14 residues. V shed 5 bases and J 8 bases; nucleotides not matched to a gene: 7. CDR1 is SGHNT and CDR2 is YYREEE in the germline V gene (reference sequence). The CDR3 DNA is TGTGCCAGCAGAAAAGACAGGGGGGGCGAAAAACTGTTTTTT. The encoded protein is CASRKDRGGEKLFF.

The CDR3 DNA reads as TGCGCCAGCAGCCAAGCGGGACAGGGGGTTGTGCATGGCTACACCTTC. Translated, it gives CASSQAGQGVVHGYTF. The rearrangement joins TRBV4-1 to TRBJ1-2, with 11 bases lining up with TRBD1. The trim removed 1 base at V and 6 bases at J, leaving 7 bases unmatched. Germline-derived CDR1 and CDR2 are MGHRA and YSYEKL. The CDR3 consists of 16 residues.

This clone has more than one count but fewer than ten. This chain joins TRBV6-1 and TRBJ1-5, with TRBD1 matching over 10 bases. Losses at the gene ends were 5 bases for V and 3 bases for J; bases not matched to a gene: 4. From germline, CDR1 is MNHNS and CDR2 SASEGT. The CDR3 is 15 residues long. The CDR3 coding sequence is TGTGCCAGCAGTTTGGACAGGGGGAACAATCAGCCCCAGCATTTT. Translation: CASSLDRGNNQPQHF.

The CDR3 DNA sequence: TGTGCCAGTAGTACCCGCTGGACTAGCGGGAGCAAACATGAGCAGTTCTTC. Translation gives CASSTRWTSGSKHEQFF. The chain links TRBV19 to TRBJ2-1, with TRBD2 matching over 13 bases. The CDR3 contains 17 residues. The germline CDR1 and CDR2 sequences are LNHDA and SQIVND (reference sequence). Germline trimming cut 4 bases from V and 8 bases from J; bases unmatched to any gene: 11.

This clone has only a few counts. This chain connects TRBV2 to TRBJ1-1; TRBD1 might be the D (6 bases). This CDR3 has 12 residues. Trimming left V 4 bases short and J 11 bases short, with 14 bases between. Per the germline V gene, CDR1 is SNHLY and CDR2 is FYNNEI. The CDR3 reads CASSGQAGGAFF. CDR3 nucleotides: TGTGCCAGCAGTGGACAGGCGGGCGGGGCTTTCTTT.

The chain employs TRBV19 and TRBJ1-1, with 12 positions matching TRBD1. The CDR3 is 17 amino acids. Germline CDR1 is LNHDA and CDR2 is SQIVND (reference sequence). J was trimmed by 1 base and V by 2 bases; bases with no gene match: 5. The CDR3 sequence: CASSISRDRGPNTEAFF. In DNA form, the CDR3 reads TGTGCCAGTAGTATATCCCGGGACAGGGGGCCGAACACTGAAGCTTTCTTT.

This chain connects TRBV13 to TRBJ1-2; TRBD1 agrees at 8 bases. CDR3 size: 14 residues. Germline V gene lookup returns CDR1 PRHDT and CDR2 FYEKMQ (reference sequence). The trim removed 0 bases at V and 6 bases at J, leaving 3 bases unmatched. CDR3 DNA: TGTGCCAGCAGCTTAGGCCGGGACAGGCATGGCTACACCTTC. This translates into CASSLGRDRHGYTF.

The chain is built from TRBV2 and TRBJ2-7, with a possible D match to TRBD2 (5 bases). V lost 6 bases and J 4 bases, leaving 16 bases between the germline ends. There are 14 residues in the CDR3. Germline lookup yields CDR1 SNHLY and CDR2 FYNNEI. CDR3 protein: CASRESSRTYEQYF. Written as DNA, the CDR3 is TGTGCCAGCAGGGAATCTTCAAGGACTTACGAGCAGTACTTC.

The gene calls are TRBV4-1 and TRBJ1-5, with D possibly matching TRBD1 (5 bases). The CDR3 is 14 amino acids. V lost 4 bases and J lost 4, with 11 bases in between. The germline gives CDR1 MGHRA, CDR2 YSYEKL. This CDR3 reads CASSLGAINQPQHF. CDR3 nucleotides: TGCGCCAGCAGCCTAGGGGCTATAAATCAGCCCCAGCATTTT.

The chain employs TRBV14 and TRBJ2-1; 9 bases map to TRBD2. Trimming cost V 1 base and J 1 base; bases outside gene matches: 8. The CDR3 length is 18 residues. Germline CDR1 SGHDN, CDR2 FVKESK. CDR3 nucleotide sequence: TGTGCCAGCAGCCAAGTATCTAGCGGGGCTAGGTCCTACAATGAGCAGTTCTTC. The encoded protein is CASSQVSSGARSYNEQFF.

This clone was seen a handful of times. The chain carries TRBV30 and TRBJ1-1, with TRBD1 matching over 7 bases. The V and J ends lost 4 bases and 6 bases, in that order; junction bases with no gene match: 11. The CDR3 runs 14 residues. Germline CDR1 and CDR2: GTSNPN and SVGIG (reference sequence). The CDR3 coding sequence is TGTGCCTGGAATTCCAGGGGGATAACGGCTGAAGCTTTCTTT. Amino acid sequence: CAWNSRGITAEAFF. The full variable domain, its missing parts supplied by reference TRBV30 and TRBJ1-1, is SQTIHQWPATLVQPVGSPLSLECTVEGTSNPNLYWYRQAAGRGLQLLFYSVGIGQISSEVPQNLSASRPQDRQFILSSKKLLLSDSGFYLCAWNSRGITAEAFFGQGTRLTVV.